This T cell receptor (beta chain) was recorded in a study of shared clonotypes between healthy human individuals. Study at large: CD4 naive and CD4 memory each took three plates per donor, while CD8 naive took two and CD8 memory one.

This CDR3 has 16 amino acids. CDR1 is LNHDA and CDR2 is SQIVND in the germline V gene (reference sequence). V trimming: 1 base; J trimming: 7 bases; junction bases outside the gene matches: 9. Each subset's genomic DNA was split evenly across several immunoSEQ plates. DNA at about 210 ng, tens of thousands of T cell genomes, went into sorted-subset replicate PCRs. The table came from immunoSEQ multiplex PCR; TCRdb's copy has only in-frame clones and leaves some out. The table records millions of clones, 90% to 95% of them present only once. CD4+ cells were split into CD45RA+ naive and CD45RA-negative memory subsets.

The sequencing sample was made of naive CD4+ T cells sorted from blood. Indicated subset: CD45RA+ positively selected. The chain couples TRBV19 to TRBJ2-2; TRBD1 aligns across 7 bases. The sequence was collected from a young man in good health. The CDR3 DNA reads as TGTGCCAGTAGTATAGGAGGGGGCAATTACGGCGGGGAGCTGTTTTTT. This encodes CASSIGGGNYGGELFF.